This is a list of T cell receptor beta chains from one sample in a study of control samples from healthy donors and cancer patients. Produced via immunoSEQ multiplex PCR; TCRdb's table is partial and in-frame only. The data contain some 130,000 clones, roughly 92% of them seen just once; the ten biggest clones take up 4.5% to 7%. The specimen was blood. The receptor source for this set is a man aged 18 to 35 in good health. The CDR3 runs from the conserved cysteine through the conserved F or W. A D gene is named only where the DNA matches it firmly. Clone size is stated in some rows and not others, as once, few, many or a class when expanded.

V gene	J gene	D gene	CDR3 length	clone size	CDR3 DNA	CDR3 protein
TRBV5-3	TRBJ1-3	NA	17	once	TGTGCCAGAAGCTTACGGGGAGAGCCTGAGGGTGGAAACACCATATATTTT	CARSLRGEPEGGNTIYF
TRBV29-1	TRBJ2-5	TRBD2	13	NA	TGCAGCATTAGCGGGGGGATCCAAGAGACCCAGTACTTC	CSISGGIQETQYF
TRBV5-4	TRBJ2-3	NA	13	NA	TGTGCCAGCAGCCTGTGGGCAACAGATACGCAGTATTTT	CASSLWATDTQYF
TRBV5-1	TRBJ2-1	TRBD1	14	NA	TGCGCCAGCAGCTTGAAGGACAGGTACAATGAGCAGTTCTTC	CASSLKDRYNEQFF
TRBV5-5	TRBJ1-6	TRBD1	18	NA	TGTGCCAGCAGCTTACACCGACAGGGGAAGGGGTATAATTCACCCCTCCACTTT	CASSLHRQGKGYNSPLHF
TRBV5-6	TRBJ2-1	NA	17	NA	TGTGCCAGCAGCCCACCAGATAGGGGGTTGGGAGTCAATGAGCAGTTCTTC	CASSPPDRGLGVNEQFF
TRBV7-3	TRBJ2-2	NA	13	NA	TGTGCCAGCAGCTTAACGAACACCGGGGAGCTGTTTTTT	CASSLTNTGELFF
TRBV7-2	TRBJ2-1	TRBD2	19	NA	TGTGCCAGCAGCTTAGGCTCCCGACTAGCGGGGGGGCCGGACAATGAGCAGTTCTTC	CASSLGSRLAGGPDNEQFF
TRBV9	TRBJ2-3	TRBD1	15	once	TGTGCCAGCAGCGTAGGGACAGGGAGCACAGATACGCAGTATTTT	CASSVGTGSTDTQYF
TRBV6-5	TRBJ2-1	NA	14	NA	TGTGCCAGCAACCCCCGGAGGGTAAACAATGAGCAGTTCTTC	CASNPRRVNNEQFF
TRBV19	TRBJ1-5	TRBD1	14	NA	TGTGCCAGTAGTAGACAGGGTTGGAATCAGCCCCAGCATTTT	CASSRQGWNQPQHF
TRBV7-2	TRBJ2-7	TRBD2	19	NA	TGTGCCAGCAGCTTCAGCAGGTTCATTTTTATAGGGAGGGCCTACGAGCAGTACTTC	CASSFSRFIFIGRAYEQYF
TRBV12-3/TRBV12-4	TRBJ2-7	NA	12	once	TGTGCCAGCAGCCCGGACAGCCACGAGCAGTACTTC	CASSPDSHEQYF
TRBV7-9	TRBJ2-7	NA	13	NA	TGTGCCAGCAGCTCCGGACGCTACTACGAGCAGTACTTC	CASSSGRYYEQYF
TRBV7-6	TRBJ1-3	TRBD1	15	NA	TGTGCCAGCAGCTTAGCCGGGACAGGAAAAAACACCATATATTTT	CASSLAGTGKNTIYF
TRBV6-5	TRBJ2-5	NA	13	NA	TGTGCCAGCAGTTACGAGGCCCAAGAGACCCAGTACTTC	CASSYEAQETQYF
TRBV5-5	TRBJ2-3	NA	14	once	TGTGCCAGCAGCTTGGTTGGGGGCCCAGATACGCAGTATTTT	CASSLVGGPDTQYF
TRBV5-1	TRBJ1-1	NA	13	NA	TGCGCCAGCACGGAGGGGCCGAACACTGAAGCTTTCTTT	CASTEGPNTEAFF
TRBV19	TRBJ2-1	TRBD2	17	NA	TGTGCCAGTAGTATAGTAGGACTAGCGGGGGCGGGTAATGAGCAGTTCTTC	CASSIVGLAGAGNEQFF
TRBV27	TRBJ2-7	TRBD1	14	NA	TGTGCCAGCAGTTTTCAGGGGGCCCCCTACGAGCAGTACTTC	CASSFQGAPYEQYF
TRBV19	TRBJ2-1	NA	13	NA	TGTGCCAGTAGTATTTCTGACTTCAATGAGCAGTTCTTC	CASSISDFNEQFF
TRBV7-9	TRBJ1-6	TRBD1	17	NA	TGTGCCAGCAGCTTGCCAGGGGGGCGCGGAGAGAATTCACCCCTCCACTTT	CASSLPGGRGENSPLHF
TRBV5-5	TRBJ2-3	NA	17	NA	TGTGCCAGCCCCGGGGCGGACTATACGACTAGCACAGATACGCAGTATTTT	CASPGADYTTSTDTQYF
TRBV9	TRBJ2-1	TRBD2	15	NA	TGTGCCAGCAGCGAAGAGGGACTAGCATACGGTGAGCAGTTCTTC	CASSEEGLAYGEQFF
TRBV7-7	TRBJ2-5	TRBD2	16	NA	TGTGCCAGCATCCCATTGTCCGGGGGGGCCCTTGAGACCCAGTACTTC	CASIPLSGGALETQYF
TRBV15	TRBJ2-3	NA	14	NA	TGTGCCACCAGCAGAGAGAACACTCCAGGTACGCAGTATTTT	CATSRENTPGTQYF
TRBV6-5	TRBJ1-2	NA	12	NA	TGTGCCAGCAGTTACTCGATGGGAGCTAAGACCTTC	CASSYSMGAKTF
TRBV29-1	TRBJ1-3	TRBD1	14	NA	TGCAGCGTCTCACAGGGGTCCTCTGGAAACACCATATATTTT	CSVSQGSSGNTIYF
TRBV2	TRBJ1-1	NA	12	NA	TGTGCCAGCAGTGATTCAAACACTGAAGCTTTCTTT	CASSDSNTEAFF
TRBV9	TRBJ1-5	NA	14	NA	TGTGCCAGCAGCGTAGGGACAGAGAATCAACCCCAGCATTTT	CASSVGTENQPQHF
TRBV5-4	TRBJ1-1	TRBD1	16	NA	TGTGCCAGCAGCTTGCGGGGACAGCCGATGGACACTGAAGCTTTCTTT	CASSLRGQPMDTEAFF
TRBV5-4	TRBJ2-5	NA	15	NA	TGTGCCAGCAGCTTAACGGCTAGTTTGGGAGAGACCCAGTACTTC	CASSLTASLGETQYF
TRBV4-1	TRBJ1-2	NA	16	once	TGCGCCAGCAGCCAGCCTACGAGGGGACCTAACTATGGCTACACCTTC	CASSQPTRGPNYGYTF
TRBV18	TRBJ2-3	NA	14	NA	TGTGCCAGCTCACCATCGGACGTAGCAGATACGCAGTATTTT	CASSPSDVADTQYF
TRBV24-1	TRBJ2-5	NA	12	once	TGTGCCACCAGTGACCCGACCGGGACCCAGTACTTC	CATSDPTGTQYF
TRBV27	TRBJ1-1	TRBD1	15	NA	TGTGCCAGCAGTCCGGGACAGGGAGTTTACACTGAAGCTTTCTTT	CASSPGQGVYTEAFF
TRBV4-2	TRBJ2-5	NA	17	NA	TGTGCCAGCAGCCACCAGGTGGCAGGACTAAAACAAGAGACCCAGTACTTC	CASSHQVAGLKQETQYF
TRBV7-2	TRBJ2-2	NA	13	NA	TGTGCCAGCAGCCCGGTCCGCACCGGGGAGCTGTTTTTT	CASSPVRTGELFF
TRBV19	TRBJ1-1	TRBD1	14	NA	TGTGCCAGTACCCTGACAGGGATGAACACTGAAGCTTTCTTT	CASTLTGMNTEAFF
TRBV7-9	TRBJ1-2	NA	13	NA	TGTGCCAGCAGCTTAGGGGGGAGCTATGGCTACACCTTC	CASSLGGSYGYTF
TRBV5-1	TRBJ2-3	TRBD1	14	NA	TGCGCCAGCAGGCAGACAGGGGGCACAGATACGCAGTATTTT	CASRQTGGTDTQYF
TRBV9	TRBJ1-3	NA	15	few	TGTGCCAGCAGCGTAGGCCTGGGGAGTGGAAACACCATATATTTT	CASSVGLGSGNTIYF
TRBV11-1	TRBJ2-1	NA	12	once	TGTGCCAGCAGCTTAGAAGGCAATGAGCAGTTCTTC	CASSLEGNEQFF
TRBV4-1	TRBJ2-6	TRBD1	17	once	TGCGCCAGCAGCCCCCGCTCAGGGGGCGCTGGGGCCAACGTCCTGACTTTC	CASSPRSGGAGANVLTF
TRBV14	TRBJ1-5	NA	16	NA	TGTGCCAGCAGACAAACCAGGGATTATAGCAATCAGCCCCAGCATTTT	CASRQTRDYSNQPQHF
TRBV3-1/TRBV3-2	TRBJ2-4	TRBD2	22	NA	TGTGCCAGCAGACAAACAGTTCTCCCAGACAACCCTCGCGGGGGGGCGGGTTACATTCAGTACTTC	CASRQTVLPDNPRGGAGYIQYF
TRBV5-4	TRBJ2-7	NA	15	NA	TGTGCCAGCAGTCGGCCGGGACTTAGCGGTGGGGAGCAGTACTTC	CASSRPGLSGGEQYF
TRBV19	TRBJ1-1	NA	13	NA	TGTGCCAGTAAAGACGAGGTGAACACTGAAGCTTTCTTT	CASKDEVNTEAFF
TRBV24-1	TRBJ2-2	NA	17	NA	TGTGCCACCAGTGATCCGTGGACACCTGGGAACACCGGGGAGCTGTTTTTT	CATSDPWTPGNTGELFF
TRBV5-1	TRBJ2-5	TRBD2	15	NA	TGCGCCAGCAGCTCACCGGGACTAGCGCAAGAGACCCAGTACTTC	CASSSPGLAQETQYF
TRBV10-3	TRBJ1-1	NA	11	NA	TGTGCCATCGCCGGGAACACTGAAGCTTTCTTT	CAIAGNTEAFF
TRBV5-1	TRBJ2-5	NA	15	NA	TGCGCCAGCAGCTCTTGGGAGGATTTTAAAGAGACCCAGTACTTC	CASSSWEDFKETQYF
TRBV3-1/TRBV3-2	TRBJ2-5	NA	11	once	TGTGCCAGCAGCCACGTGGAGACCCAGTACTTC	CASSHVETQYF